One and the same sample provided the 25 T cell receptor beta chains below, sequenced in a study of shared T cell receptors in the human thymus (dated by TCRdb to the early 2020s). Library preparation employed the immunoSEQ multiplex PCR assay. TCRdb obtained this table from immuneACCESS and retained in-frame rearrangements with V and J assigned. These tables miss some clones; where compared with another copy, unresolved V genes account for less than half of the shortfall, and the remainder is unexplained. In this sample the table shows about 610,000 clones, around nine tenths of which occur a single time. The top ten constitute approximately 0.011% of the sample. The same data also went into a second study, on human thymus T cells.

The sequencing sample was made of thymocytes. Receptors were obtained from a boy less than two years old with a congenital heart defect. Donor details come from another sample of the same person, matched by shared clones.

This clone was seen only once. The chain links TRBV20-1 to TRBJ2-1, with D possibly matching TRBD1 (5 bases). Per the germline V gene, CDR1 is DFQATT and CDR2 is SNEGSKA (reference sequence). Trimming left V 8 bases short and J 8 bases short, with 7 bases between. The CDR3 has 9 residues. In nucleotides, the CDR3 is TGCAGTAGGGGCGATGAGCAGTTCTTC. Protein sequence: CSRGDEQFF.

V gene TRBV29-1 combines with J gene TRBJ1-1, with D possibly matching TRBD1 (5 bases). Trimming stripped 7 bases from V and 3 bases from J, with 15 bases between. There are 13 residues in the CDR3. Per germline, CDR1 SQVTM and CDR2 ANQGSEA. The CDR3 DNA follows: TGCAGCGGCCAGGAGGGGCCCGACACTGAAGCTTTCTTT. Residues: CSGQEGPDTEAFF.

This rearrangement joins TRBV5-1 to TRBJ2-2; weak D call: TRBD1 (7 bases). The CDR3 totals 17 residues. Germline V CDR1 and CDR2: SGHRS, YFSETQ. V lost 9 bases to trimming and J lost 0 bases, with 21 bases between them. CDR3: CATGADGGTANTGELFF. The CDR3 DNA reads as TGCGCCACGGGGGCCGATGGCGGGACAGCGAACACCGGGGAGCTGTTTTTT.

The chain couples TRBV28 to TRBJ1-2, with D uncertain. V shed 5 bases and J shed 5 bases, with 9 bases lying between them. This CDR3 is 12 amino acids long. Germline lookup yields CDR1 MDHEN and CDR2 SYDVKM. The CDR3 is CASSPSTYGYTF. For the CDR3, the DNA is TGTGCCAGCAGTCCGTCGACTTATGGCTACACCTTC.

V is TRBV14 and J is TRBJ2-3, with 13 bases lining up with TRBD2. Per the germline V gene, CDR1 is SGHDN and CDR2 is FVKESK. This CDR3 has 17 residues. The ends lost 6 bases at V and 3 bases at J; junction bases unmatched: 9. CDR3 sequence reads: CASRGTSGKIGTDTQYF. Here the CDR3 DNA reads TGTGCCAGCAGAGGGACTAGCGGGAAAATCGGGACAGATACGCAGTATTTT. The entire variable domain, with the rest obtained from reference TRBV14 and TRBJ2-3, is as follows: EAGVTQFPSHSVIEKGQTVTLRCDPISGHDNLYWYRRVMGKEIKFLLHFVKESKQDESGMPNNRFLAERTGGTYSTLKVQPAELEDSGVYFCASRGTSGKIGTDTQYFGPGTRLTVL.

J is TRBJ2-5 and V is TRBV28; 11 nucleotides line up with TRBD2. CDR3 length equals 18 residues. V shed 6 bases, J shed 4 bases, and the junction held 16 bases outside the gene matches. Germline V gene lookup returns CDR1 MDHEN and CDR2 SYDVKM. DNA for the CDR3: TGTGCCAGCAGCCCGCCCCCTCTTACTAGCGGGAGTGCAGAGACCCAGTACTTC. This gives the protein CASSPPPLTSGSAETQYF. The full variable domain, in which reference TRBV28 and TRBJ2-5 provide the parts outside the CDR3, is DVKVTQSSRYLVKRTGEKVFLECVQDMDHENMFWYRQDPGLGLRLIYFSYDVKMKEKGDIPEGYSVSREKKERFSLILESASTNQTSMYLCASSPPPLTSGSAETQYFGPGTRLLVL.

This chain uses TRBV6-1 with TRBJ2-7; 9 nucleotides align to TRBD1. This CDR3 is 15 amino acids long. Germline CDR1 is MNHNS and CDR2 is SASEGT. J lost 0 bases, V lost 4 bases, and 4 bases had no gene match. The CDR3 nucleotides are TGTGCCAGCAGTGGACGGACAGGGGCCTCCTACGAGCAGTACTTC. Encoded protein: CASSGRTGASYEQYF.

The chain recombines TRBV6-5 with TRBJ2-7; 11 nucleotides align to TRBD2. The trim removed 5 bases at V and 4 bases at J, leaving 4 bases unmatched. This CDR3 comprises 14 residues. The germline V gene has CDR1 MNHEY and CDR2 SVGAGI. This chain's CDR3 is CASSTSGRRYEQYF. For the CDR3, the DNA is TGTGCCAGCAGTACTAGCGGGAGACGGTACGAGCAGTACTTC.

V usage is TRBV28 and J usage is TRBJ2-7; possible D gene TRBD2, 5 bases. V lost 6 bases and J lost 2, with 11 bases in between. The germline CDR1 and CDR2 sequences are MDHEN and SYDVKM. CDR3 size: 13 residues. CDR3 amino acids: CASRPKRTYEQYF. The CDR3, as DNA: TGTGCCAGCAGGCCTAAGCGGACCTACGAGCAGTACTTC.

This chain connects TRBV10-1 to TRBJ2-7, with D possibly TRBD2 on 5 matching bases. Germline V gives CDR1 WNHNN, CDR2 SYGVQD (reference sequence). Trimming removed 3 bases from V and 2 bases from J, with 11 bases in between. This CDR3 is built from 14 residues. CDR3 DNA: TGCGCCAGCAGTGATTTGGGAGCACCCTACGAGCAGTACTTC. This codes for CASSDLGAPYEQYF.

The chain uses TRBV28 and TRBJ2-4, with TRBD2 matching over 8 bases. Germline V lookup: CDR1 MDHEN, CDR2 SYDVKM. J gave up 5 bases and V 3 bases, and 6 bases lay outside the gene matches. This CDR3 is built from 15 residues. Written as DNA, the CDR3 is TGTGCCAGCAGTTTGCCCCTAGCGGGCCAAAACATTCAGTACTTC. Protein product: CASSLPLAGQNIQYF. Based on the CDR3 plus reference TRBV28 and TRBJ2-4, the full variable domain is DVKVTQSSRYLVKRTGEKVFLECVQDMDHENMFWYRQDPGLGLRLIYFSYDVKMKEKGDIPEGYSVSREKKERFSLILESASTNQTSMYLCASSLPLAGQNIQYFGAGTRLSVL.

The rearrangement uses TRBV5-1 and TRBJ2-1; TRBD2 matches at 14 bases. Germline lookup yields CDR1 SGHRS and CDR2 YFSETQ. V gave up 5 bases and J gave up 4 bases; unmatched junction bases: 2. CDR3 length equals 15 residues. Here the CDR3 reads CASRRLAGGYNEQFF. The CDR3 nucleotides read TGCGCCAGCAGGCGACTAGCGGGAGGGTACAATGAGCAGTTCTTC.

The rearrangement joins TRBV7-2 to TRBJ2-1, with TRBD2 matching 9 bases. This CDR3 spans 15 amino acids. V lost 0 bases, J lost 7 bases, and 4 bases stayed unmatched. Per germline, CDR1 SGHTA and CDR2 FQGNSA. CDR3 sequence (DNA): TGTGCCAGCAGCTTAGCGAGCGGGAGGAGGAATGAGCAGTTCTTC. This gives the protein CASSLASGRRNEQFF.

On this clone: At the DNA level, this CDR3 is encoded by other sequences in the same sample as well. This chain joins TRBV5-1 and TRBJ2-3; 9 bases match TRBD2. After removal of 2 bases from V and 1 base from J, the junction contained 2 bases not matched to a gene. This CDR3 is 15 amino acids long. Germline loops: CDR1 SGHRS, CDR2 YFSETQ. The CDR3 nucleotides are TGCGCCAGCAGCTTAGGCGGGAGGGGCACAGATACGCAGTATTTT. Translating gives CASSLGGRGTDTQYF.

The CDR3 protein is CASSPGQGTDAPPSSVQFF. The CDR3 bases are TGCGCCAGCAGCCCCGGACAGGGGACCGACGCCCCCCCGAGTTCTGTCCAGTTCTTC. This chain connects TRBV4-1 to TRBJ2-1; TRBD1 matches at 9 bases. This CDR3 is 19 amino acids long. Losses at the gene ends were 4 bases for V and 13 bases for J; bases not matched to a gene: 26. Germline CDR1 reads MGHRA; CDR2 reads YSYEKL.

The chain joins TRBV11-2 to TRBJ2-7; 9 bases are shared with TRBD2. This CDR3 has 14 amino acids. Germline loops: CDR1 SGHAT, CDR2 FQNNGV. V gave up 2 bases and J gave up 4 bases; unmatched junction bases: 3. The CDR3 is CASSLSAGGYEQYF. The CDR3 bases are TGTGCCAGCAGCTTAAGCGCGGGGGGGTACGAGCAGTACTTC.

The chain links TRBV30 to TRBJ1-5, with 10 bases fitting TRBD1. Germline-derived CDR1 and CDR2 are GTSNPN and SVGIG (reference sequence). Losses at the gene ends were 5 bases for V and 5 bases for J; bases not matched to a gene: 18. The CDR3 has 18 residues. CDR3 region: CAWSYRDRGPPGDQPQHF. DNA for the CDR3: TGTGCCTGGTCTTACCGGGACAGGGGACCCCCCGGGGATCAGCCCCAGCATTTT.

The V and J genes are TRBV5-1 and TRBJ2-5; perhaps TRBD1 as D (6 bases). Germline V gene data show CDR1 as SGHRS and CDR2 as YFSETQ. Trimming removed 0 bases from V and 1 base from J, with 7 bases in between. This CDR3 is built from 14 residues. CDR3 loop: CASSLEGVQETQYF. The CDR3 coding sequence is TGCGCCAGCAGCTTGGAGGGGGTCCAAGAGACCCAGTACTTC.

The genes are TRBV4-2 and TRBJ2-1; TRBD2 agrees at 10 bases. The germline V gene encodes CDR1 LGHNA and CDR2 YNFKEQ. The CDR3 extends over 18 amino acids. Trimming took 5 bases from V and 8 from J; bases not matched to a gene: 18. The CDR3 here is CASSSDPGLAGVGDEQFF. The CDR3, as DNA: TGTGCCAGCAGCTCCGATCCGGGGCTAGCGGGAGTAGGGGATGAGCAGTTCTTC.

The gene calls are TRBV6-1 and TRBJ1-4, with a tentative D call TRBD1 (6 bases). Trimming shortened V by 11 bases and J by 5 bases, and 12 bases separated the two germline ends. The germline gives CDR1 MNHNS, CDR2 SASEGT. This CDR3 has 12 residues. The DNA for the CDR3 is TGTGCCGCACAGGGAGAAAATGAAAAACTGTTTTTT. It codes for CAAQGENEKLFF.

The count of this clone is one. CDR3 coding DNA: TGTGCCAGCAGCTTACCCGAAACTAGCGGGCCCTCCTACAATGAGCAGTTCTTC. This translates into CASSLPETSGPSYNEQFF. The J gene is TRBJ2-1, the V gene TRBV7-6; 9 nucleotides match TRBD2. Germline V CDR1 and CDR2: SGHVS, FNYEAQ. The CDR3 runs 18 residues. J was trimmed by 0 bases and V by 2 bases; bases with no gene match: 8.

The CDR3 loop reads CASSRWQTYEQYF. In nucleotides, the CDR3 is TGCGCCAGCAGTCGCTGGCAAACCTACGAGCAGTACTTC. The chain has TRBV10-2 and TRBJ2-7; D not resolved. Trimming cost V 5 bases and J 2 bases, with 10 bases left between them. This CDR3 region has 13 residues. The germline V gene has CDR1 WSHSY and CDR2 SAAADI.

This clone turned up a few times. This sequence joins TRBV27 and TRBJ2-3; D perhaps matches TRBD2 (5 bases). Trimming removed 6 bases at V and 2 bases at J, with 12 bases between. CDR1 MNHEY and CDR2 SMNVEV come from the germline V gene (reference sequence). The CDR3 totals 14 residues. CDR3 nucleotide sequence: TGTGCCAGCAGGCCGCGCGGGCCCACAGATACGCAGTATTTT. Translated: CASRPRGPTDTQYF.

V is TRBV10-1 and J is TRBJ2-7, with D perhaps matching TRBD1 (5 bases). This CDR3 region has 13 residues. Germline lookup yields CDR1 WNHNN and CDR2 SYGVQD (reference sequence). V was clipped by 7 bases and J by 6 bases, with 16 bases between them. The CDR3 reads CASTQGIGAEQYF. DNA for the CDR3: TGCGCCAGCACTCAGGGAATAGGGGCCGAGCAGTACTTC.

The V gene is TRBV5-4, the J gene TRBJ2-3, with 8 nucleotides matching TRBD2. V was clipped by 3 bases and J by 2 bases; unmatched bases: 11. The CDR3 consists of 17 residues. Germline loops: CDR1 SGHNT, CDR2 YYREEE (reference sequence). CDR3: CASSSMWREVSTDTQYF. The DNA for the CDR3 is TGTGCCAGCAGCTCGATGTGGCGGGAGGTCTCCACAGATACGCAGTATTTT.